The TCR beta chain under discussion was sequenced for a study of shared T cell receptors in the human thymus. The V gene end was trimmed by 3 bases and the J gene end by 6 bases; junction bases not matched to a gene: 9. Germline V gene data show CDR1 as SGHDN and CDR2 as FVKESK. This CDR3 is 16 amino acids long. Sequencing was performed with immunoSEQ multiplex PCR; in TCRdb, only in-frame clones are kept and a portion is missing. This repertoire shows more than 550,000 clones, roughly 86% found once; its top ten account for 0.009% to 0.0095%. These sequences were also reported in another study, on human thymus T cells. That report adds: Among the donors, all were healthy Finnish infants having corrective surgery for congenital heart defects. Thymic samples were excised during corrective heart operations. What appeared biased in thymic and blood repertoires was the usage of V and J genes. Reports from related research described highly overlapping thymic repertoires among unrelated individuals.

The chain carries TRBV14 and TRBJ2-4; 9 bases align to TRBD1. Sequencing was done on a sample of thymocytes. The clonotype originates from a boy less than two years old with a congenital heart defect. The chain's CDR3 is CASSQTQGAPGNIQYF. In nucleotides, the CDR3 is TGTGCCAGCAGCCAGACACAGGGGGCGCCCGGAAACATTCAGTACTTC.